In this sample, the clone carrying this T cell receptor beta chain turned up once. This record belongs to a study of blood T cell repertoires in COVID-19. The overall study: Sample material is recorded as cDNA or gDNA derived from T cells, B-cell-depleted T cells, or PBMCs.

V lost 3 bases and J lost 5, with 16 bases in between. Per the germline V gene, CDR1 is DFQATT and CDR2 is SNEGSKA (reference sequence). This CDR3 spans 14 amino acids. As processed by the authors: Amplification from reference gene primers served as the basis for estimated nucleated cell counts. TCRdb keeps only in-frame clones here, not all; method: immunoSEQ multiplex PCR. That table gives V, J and clone size, and the DNA gave D and trimming. This sample has roughly 280,000 clones, with 80% to 90% found just once. Sequencing was carried out using PBMCs or T cells enriched from blood (not recorded which). The receptor was isolated from a woman aged 18-29 years who had recovered from COVID-19. V is TRBV20-1 and J is TRBJ1-2; the D gene is possibly TRBD1 (6 bases). The CDR3 DNA reads as TGCAGTGCTAGTGGAACAGGGATTTATTATGGCTACACCTTC. Amino acids: CSASGTGIYYGYTF.